Following are 22 T cell receptor beta chains from one sample sequenced in a study of cytomegalovirus exposure and HLA in healthy donors (dated by TCRdb to about 2017). Libraries were constructed by the immunoSEQ multiplex PCR assay. A mixture of 60 forward primers for TCR Vbeta segments and 13 reverse primers for TCR Jbeta segments was used in the multiplex PCR. Entries here come from immuneACCESS through TCRdb and include only in-frame sequences with V and J called. Some clones fail to appear in such tables; in the studies checked, an unresolved V gene covers under half of the shortfall, and the cause of the remainder is unknown. The sample contains 210,000 or so clones, over 75% of them found a single time. Around 0.44% of the sample belongs to the ten largest clones. Specimen: PBMCs. These receptors were collected from a boy younger than 18 in good health and CMV-seronegative.

Only one count was recorded for this clone. V usage is TRBV7-3 and J usage is TRBJ1-2; D remains ambiguous. The CDR3 totals 16 residues. CDR1 is SGHTA and CDR2 is FQGTGA in the germline V gene. V shed 2 bases and J shed 8 bases, with 21 bases lying between them. The CDR3 spells CASSLEGGRRAGGYTF. The CDR3 DNA reads as TGTGCCAGCAGCTTAGAGGGAGGGCGGAGGGCAGGAGGCTACACCTTC.

V usage is TRBV30 and J usage is TRBJ2-7; D is uncertain. The germline V gene encodes CDR1 GTSNPN and CDR2 SVGIG (reference sequence). Trimming removed 0 bases from V and 7 bases from J, with 7 bases in between. The CDR3 covers 11 residues. The DNA for the CDR3 is TGTGCCTGGAGTGTACGCCTAGAGCAGTACTTC. It codes for CAWSVRLEQYF. Complete variable domain (other parts from reference TRBV30 and TRBJ2-7): SQTIHQWPATLVQPVGSPLSLECTVEGTSNPNLYWYRQAAGRGLQLLFYSVGIGQISSEVPQNLSASRPQDRQFILSSKKLLLSDSGFYLCAWSVRLEQYFGPGTRLTVT.

The chain uses TRBV10-1 and TRBJ2-7; D is ambiguous. This CDR3 region has 13 residues. The V and J ends lost 8 bases and 0 bases respectively, with 11 bases between them. Germline V CDR1 and CDR2: WNHNN, SYGVQD (reference sequence). CDR3 sequence reads: CASRQMDSYEQYF. CDR3 in DNA: TGCGCCAGCCGACAAATGGACTCCTACGAGCAGTACTTC.

The chain uses TRBV25-1 and TRBJ2-7, with D possibly being TRBD1 (7 bases). The V gene lost 8 bases and the J gene lost 1 base, with 12 bases spanning the gap. Germline assignment: CDR1 MGHDK and CDR2 SYGVNS. The CDR3 has 13 amino acids. This CDR3 reads CASARGVSYEQYF. The CDR3, as DNA: TGTGCCAGCGCCAGGGGGGTTTCCTACGAGCAGTACTTC.

V usage is TRBV6-1 and J usage is TRBJ2-1, with 8 bases lining up with TRBD2. After removal of 10 bases from V and 7 bases from J, the junction contained 12 bases not matched to a gene. CDR1 and CDR2 from the germline V gene are MNHNS and SASEGT. This CDR3 is built from 14 residues. In DNA, the CDR3 is TGTGCCACTCTTCGGGGGGGCTATGGGAATGAGCAGTTCTTC. This encodes CATLRGGYGNEQFF.

This clone has only one observation. The rearrangement joins TRBV6-5 to TRBJ2-2; TRBD2 aligns across 8 bases. The CDR3 covers 15 residues. Germline V gene sequence: CDR1 MNHEY, CDR2 SVGAGI. The V gene end was trimmed by 6 bases and the J gene end by 0 bases; junction bases not matched to a gene: 3. The CDR3 sequence: CASRPLAANTGELFF. CDR3 sequence (DNA): TGTGCCAGCAGACCACTAGCGGCGAACACCGGGGAGCTGTTTTTT.

The V and J genes are TRBV30 and TRBJ1-1, with 7 bases lining up with TRBD1. The CDR3 has 12 residues. Germline lookup yields CDR1 GTSNPN and CDR2 SVGIG (reference sequence). Trimming took 5 bases from V and 6 from J; bases not matched to a gene: 6. The CDR3 DNA reads as TGTGCCTGGTCGAGGGGGCGGTCTGAAGCTTTCTTT. Translating it yields CAWSRGRSEAFF. The whole variable domain, filled in from reference TRBV30 and TRBJ1-1, reads SQTIHQWPATLVQPVGSPLSLECTVEGTSNPNLYWYRQAAGRGLQLLFYSVGIGQISSEVPQNLSASRPQDRQFILSSKKLLLSDSGFYLCAWSRGRSEAFFGQGTRLTVV.

This sequence joins TRBV19 and TRBJ2-1, with D tentatively TRBD1 (6 bases). Trimming shortened V by 6 bases and J by 7 bases, and 22 bases separated the two germline ends. The CDR3 loop spans 16 amino acids. CDR1 and CDR2 from the germline V gene are LNHDA and SQIVND (reference sequence). The CDR3 is CASRWGTPRGGNEQFF. The CDR3 nucleotides are TGTGCCAGTAGATGGGGGACACCGAGAGGTGGGAATGAGCAGTTCTTC.

The chain recombines TRBV7-6 with TRBJ1-1; D gene uncertain. Per germline, CDR1 SGHVS and CDR2 FNYEAQ. The CDR3 spans 16 residues. The ends were cut back, 5 bases at V and 0 bases at J, with 16 bases in the middle. This chain's CDR3 is CASSREIPDMNTEAFF. The CDR3, as DNA: TGTGCCAGCAGCCGGGAGATCCCAGACATGAACACTGAAGCTTTCTTT.

In this sample, this clone turned up a few times. The rearrangement links TRBV5-6 to TRBJ1-6; TRBD1 matches at 7 bases. Looked up from germline, CDR1 is SGHDT and CDR2 is YYEEEE. CDR3 length: 16 residues. Unmatched junction bases numbered 14, after V lost 5 bases and J lost 9 bases. For the CDR3, the DNA is TGTGCCAGCAGTGGGGACAGTAAGGGGCAAATTTCACCCCTCCACTTT. Encoded protein: CASSGDSKGQISPLHF.

The rearrangement uses TRBV10-1 and TRBJ2-3; 9 bases map to TRBD2. This CDR3 comprises 15 residues. V gave up 6 bases and J gave up 4 bases; unmatched junction bases: 8. CDR1 is WNHNN and CDR2 is SYGVQD in the germline V gene (reference sequence). The CDR3: CASSKMGLASDTQYF. CDR3 DNA: TGCGCCAGCAGCAAAATGGGACTAGCATCAGATACGCAGTATTTT.

The CDR3 coding sequence is TGCGCCAGCAGCCAATCGGGACAGGGAAGGAATGGCTACACCTTC. As protein: CASSQSGQGRNGYTF. The gene calls are TRBV4-1 and TRBJ1-2, with 9 bases aligning to TRBD1. V lost 2 bases and J lost 6; bases outside the gene matches: 7. The germline CDR1 and CDR2 sequences are MGHRA and YSYEKL. This CDR3 region has 15 residues.

This clone has just a few counts. The chain uses TRBV29-1 and TRBJ2-7; 8 nucleotides match TRBD2. V gave up 6 bases and J gave up 4 bases; unmatched junction bases: 8. The length of the CDR3 is 13 residues. Germline V gene sequence: CDR1 SQVTM, CDR2 ANQGSEA. The CDR3 bases are TGCAGCGTCCTTAGCGGGAAACGGTACGAGCAGTACTTC. Protein: CSVLSGKRYEQYF.

The chain's CDR3 is CASSSGGGAYEQYF. CDR3 nucleotides: TGTGCCAGCAGCTCGGGGGGGGGTGCCTACGAGCAGTACTTC. The rearrangement uses TRBV6-1 and TRBJ2-7; TRBD2 matches 8 bases. Germline CDR1 reads MNHNS; CDR2 reads SASEGT. The CDR3 runs 14 residues. V gave up 6 bases and J gave up 2 bases; unmatched junction bases: 6.

The V and J genes are TRBV7-6 and TRBJ2-5; the D gene is possibly TRBD2 (5 bases). The CDR3 consists of 14 residues. V shed 1 base and J shed 4 bases, with 10 bases lying between them. From germline, CDR1 is SGHVS and CDR2 FNYEAQ. The CDR3 nucleotides are TGTGCCAGCAGCTTAGGAGGGATAGGAGAGACCCAGTACTTC. Amino acids: CASSLGGIGETQYF. The entire variable domain, with the rest obtained from reference TRBV7-6 and TRBJ2-5, is as follows: GAGVSQSPRYKVTKRGQDVALRCDPISGHVSLYWYRQALGQGPEFLTYFNYEAQQDKSGLPNDRFSAERPEGSISTLTIQRTEQRDSAMYRCASSLGGIGETQYFGPGTRLLVL.

The rearrangement uses TRBV5-1 and TRBJ1-1; weak D call: TRBD1 (6 bases). The ends were cut back, 4 bases at V and 3 bases at J, with 10 bases in the middle. CDR3 length equals 13 residues. Germline loops: CDR1 SGHRS, CDR2 YFSETQ. The CDR3 sequence is CASSAGADTEAFF. CDR3 nucleotide sequence: TGCGCCAGCAGCGCGGGGGCCGACACTGAAGCTTTCTTT.

The chain recombines TRBV2 with TRBJ2-7, with a tentative D call TRBD2 (7 bases). The CDR3 runs 15 residues. Per the germline V gene, CDR1 is SNHLY and CDR2 is FYNNEI. The V end was cut by 6 bases, the J end by 2 bases, with 17 bases between. CDR3 loop: CASRGGRQEPYEQYF. The CDR3 bases are TGTGCCAGCAGGGGGGGGAGACAGGAGCCCTACGAGCAGTACTTC.

The J gene is TRBJ2-3, the V gene TRBV10-1, with TRBD2 matching over 7 bases. The V and J ends lost 4 bases and 7 bases, in that order; junction bases with no gene match: 14. The CDR3 is 16 residues long. Germline V lookup: CDR1 WNHNN, CDR2 SYGVQD (reference sequence). The CDR3, as DNA: TGCGCCAGCAGTGTCAGCGGGACGGCCGGGATGAATACGCAGTATTTT. Its protein product is CASSVSGTAGMNTQYF.

The chain is built from TRBV28 and TRBJ2-7; D perhaps matches TRBD1 (5 bases). This CDR3 has 12 residues. The V end was cut by 8 bases, the J end by 0 bases, with 8 bases between. Germline V gene lookup returns CDR1 MDHEN and CDR2 SYDVKM. The DNA of the CDR3 is TGTGCCAGCGGGCAGGGCTCCTACGAGCAGTACTTC. Translated, it gives CASGQGSYEQYF. Full variable domain (outside the CDR3, taken from reference TRBV28 and TRBJ2-7): DVKVTQSSRYLVKRTGEKVFLECVQDMDHENMFWYRQDPGLGLRLIYFSYDVKMKEKGDIPEGYSVSREKKERFSLILESASTNQTSMYLCASGQGSYEQYFGPGTRLTVT.

This rearrangement joins TRBV6-7 to TRBJ2-1; 12 nucleotides line up with TRBD1. TRBV6-7 is noted as an ORF with a role that remains uncertain. The V segment lost 5 bases and the J segment 3 bases; nucleotides outside the gene matches: 14. The length of the CDR3 is 19 residues. The CDR3 here is CASSPRDRGQFKGYNEQFF. The CDR3 nucleotides are TGTGCCAGCAGTCCGCGGGACAGGGGGCAGTTCAAGGGCTACAATGAGCAGTTCTTC.

This clone was counted once. The CDR3 is CASSILPGQGIYEQYF. Here the CDR3 DNA reads TGTGCCAGCAGTATTCTTCCGGGACAGGGTATTTACGAGCAGTACTTC. The chain carries TRBV27 and TRBJ2-7; TRBD1 matches 9 bases. V dropped 5 bases and J dropped 4; count of bases not matched to a gene: 12. This CDR3 has 16 amino acids. In germline, CDR1 is MNHEY, CDR2 SMNVEV (reference sequence).

The CDR3 DNA follows: TGTGCCAGCAGTTTGAGGCAGGGCACGGACACTGAAGCTTTCTTT. This translates into CASSLRQGTDTEAFF. The chain is built from TRBV27 and TRBJ1-1; a weak D match, TRBD1 (5 bases). The V gene lost 3 bases and the J gene lost 3 bases, with 14 bases spanning the gap. The CDR3 spans 15 residues. Germline CDR1 MNHEY, CDR2 SMNVEV (reference sequence).